This note documents a single T cell receptor beta chain sequence. Its antigen is undetermined. The entry originates in a study of shared clonotypes between healthy human individuals. About the research overall: Each donor had three CD4 naive, three CD4 memory, two CD8 naive and one CD8 memory plate.

The germline gives CDR1 GTSNPN, CDR2 SVGIG (reference sequence). Losses at the gene ends were 5 bases for V and 5 bases for J; bases not matched to a gene: 17. There are 17 residues in the CDR3. There were only Caucasian adults among the donors, and all lived in Nashville, Tennessee. Overall study results and limits: Although depth was large, rarefaction showed that sequencing of the sorted subsets was incomplete. A few donors held about 4.5% of naive CD4 clonotypes in common.

Here immunoSEQ multiplex PCR was the method, and the copy in TCRdb shows in-frame clones only, minus some. The sample lists 2 million to 2.5 million clones, approximately 94% seen once, with approximately 0.13% in the top ten. The chain is built from TRBV30 and TRBJ2-2; 7 bases line up with TRBD1. Material for sequencing was naive CD4+ T cells sorted from blood. Indicated subset: CD45RA+ positively selected. This receptor was taken from a young man in good health. The CDR3 nucleotides are TGTGCCTGGCATGTTAGCCCGGGACAGAGGGTAACCGGGGAGCTGTTTTTT. Translating it yields CAWHVSPGQRVTGELFF.